Each of the 16 T cell receptor beta chains below was sequenced from the same sample in a study of blood T cells in healthy people across ages. Alongside a J-beta primer mix, a sample-barcoded 5' primer served in a second PCR lasting about 6 to 11 cycles. TCRdb reprocessed the 5' RACE reads with MiXCR, giving one entry per CDR3 protein. In the table there are approximately 810,000 distinct CDR3 sequences, 36% of which are singletons. The sample taken for sequencing was blood. These receptors all stem from a man aged 18 to 30 in good health.

Of note for this clonotype: A much larger clone lies one base from this, so it may be a read error. The V and J genes are TRBV7-6 and TRBJ2-1, with 8 bases matching TRBD1. Germline V gene sequence: CDR1 SGHVS, CDR2 FNYEAQ. Trimming took 4 bases from V and 13 from J; bases not matched to a gene: 18. The CDR3 contains 16 residues. The chain's CDR3 is CASSSFGTGGIETQFF. The DNA for the CDR3 is TGTGCCAGCAGCTCCTTTGGGACAGGAGGGATAGAGACCCAGTTCTTC.

On this clonotype: Given a much more abundant clone one base away, this may be a read error. This sequence joins TRBV29-1 and TRBJ2-3; D unclear. Trimming removed 7 bases from V and 4 bases from J, with 21 bases in between. This CDR3 region has 15 residues. Germline V CDR1 and CDR2: SQVTM, ANQGSEA. The CDR3 region is CSAHPDGTPADTQYF. The CDR3 DNA is TGCAGCGCCCACCCAGACGGTACTCCCGCAGATACGCAGTATTTT.

This clonotype was detected only a few times. This chain connects TRBV4-2 to TRBJ1-4; D is unresolved. The CDR3 is made up of 15 amino acids. Germline assignment: CDR1 LGHNA and CDR2 YNFKEQ. V was cut by 4 bases and J by 2 bases, with 11 bases left in between. CDR3 sequence: CASSPFLATNEKLFF. The CDR3 coding sequence is TGTGCCAGCAGCCCCTTCCTGGCCACTAATGAAAAACTGTTTTTT.

This chain uses TRBV30 with TRBJ1-1, with D perhaps TRBD1 (6 bases). CDR3 length equals 13 residues. Germline V gene lookup returns CDR1 GTSNPN and CDR2 SVGIG (reference sequence). V was pared by 4 bases and J by 5 bases, with 14 bases between. For the CDR3, the DNA is TGTGCCTGGAAGGGCAGGGGAGAGACTGAAGCTTTCTTT. This gives the protein CAWKGRGETEAFF.

This clonotype was found a few times. This chain joins TRBV20-1 and TRBJ1-2; D is unclear. CDR1 and CDR2 (germline): DFQATT, SNEGSKA (reference sequence). This CDR3 spans 14 amino acids. The ends were cut back, 5 bases at V and 8 bases at J, with 21 bases in the middle. In DNA form, the CDR3 reads TGCAGTGCTCAAACACCCCCAGGACCGCGGGGCTACACCTTC. Amino acids: CSAQTPPGPRGYTF.

About this clonotype itself: A much more abundant neighbour one base away suggests this may be a read error. The V gene is TRBV5-1, the J gene TRBJ2-5; no clear D gene. Trimming shortened V by 4 bases and J by 0 bases, and 10 bases separated the two germline ends. Germline V lookup: CDR1 SGHRS, CDR2 YFSETQ. The CDR3 spans 14 residues. The CDR3 DNA sequence: TGCGCCAGCAGCGTGCAGCCAGACCAAGAGACCCAGTACTTC. Translating it yields CASSVQPDQETQYF.

The J gene is TRBJ1-5, the V gene TRBV20-1; 8 positions agree with TRBD1. This CDR3 has 15 residues. The germline V gene has CDR1 DFQATT and CDR2 SNEGSKA (reference sequence). J lost 6 bases, V lost 6 bases, and 13 bases had no gene match. Written as DNA, the CDR3 is TGCAGTGCCAAATCGGACAGGGAGGATATTCAGCCCCAGCATTTT. It codes for CSAKSDREDIQPQHF.

This clonotype was recorded a few times. The chain uses TRBV12-3 or TRBV12-4 and TRBJ2-2; D not certain. Deletions cut 5 bases from V and 6 bases from J, with 7 bases between. The CDR3 consists of 12 residues. In DNA, the CDR3 is TGTGCCAGCAGTCGGCCCGCCGGGGAGCTGTTTTTT. Its translation: CASSRPAGELFF.

The rearrangement links TRBV12-3 or TRBV12-4 to TRBJ1-2; maybe TRBD1 (5 bases). The CDR3 contains 12 residues. Trimming took off 9 bases at V and 4 bases at J, with 12 bases between the two ends. As DNA, the CDR3 is TGTGCCAGTATGGGACCGATCTATGGCTACACCTTC. As protein: CASMGPIYGYTF.

Regarding this clonotype: A read error may account for a junction end that differs from germline. The CDR3 is CASSEWLEAGEQFF. In DNA, the CDR3 is TGCGCCAGCAGTGAATGGTTGGAGGCGGGAGAGCAGTTCTTC. The J gene is TRBJ2-1, the V gene TRBV25-1, with D perhaps matching TRBD2 (6 bases). The length of the CDR3 is 14 residues. The germline CDR1 and CDR2 sequences are MGHDK and SYGVNS.

The V gene is TRBV20-1, the J gene TRBJ1-2; 10 positions match TRBD1. Germline CDR1 reads DFQATT; CDR2 reads SNEGSKA (reference sequence). The CDR3 sequence is 14 residues long. V gave up 0 bases and J gave up 8 bases; unmatched junction bases: 6. The DNA of the CDR3 is TGCAGTGCTAGAGATTTGGGACAGGGGACCGGCTACACCTTC. Translated: CSARDLGQGTGYTF.

This clonotype has more than one count but fewer than ten. CDR3 coding DNA: TGTGCCACCAGCAGAGAACCTCGGGCTAGCGGGGGTAATGAGCAGTTCTTC. This sequence encodes CATSREPRASGGNEQFF. The chain carries TRBV15 and TRBJ2-1; 10 bases are shared with TRBD2. V shed 0 bases and J 7 bases; nucleotides not matched to a gene: 9. The germline CDR1 and CDR2 sequences are LNHNV and YYDKDF (reference sequence). This CDR3 spans 17 amino acids.

The J gene is TRBJ1-2, the V gene TRBV6-1, with D tentatively TRBD1 (5 bases). Germline lookup yields CDR1 MNHNS and CDR2 SASEGT. The V and J ends lost 0 bases and 4 bases respectively, with 6 bases between them. The CDR3 runs to 13 residues. In DNA form, the CDR3 reads TGTGCCAGCAGTGAAGCAGGGACCTATGGCTACACCTTC. Amino acids: CASSEAGTYGYTF.

This clonotype was seen a few times. The chain is built from TRBV2 and TRBJ1-2; D gene unclear. The CDR3 is 13 residues long. Germline-derived CDR1 and CDR2 are SNHLY and FYNNEI. The V end lost 8 bases, the J end lost 7 bases, and 17 bases lay between the germline ends. The CDR3 loop is CASQRAPKFGYTF. Written as DNA, the CDR3 is TGTGCCAGCCAAAGGGCCCCTAAATTTGGCTACACCTTC. The full variable domain, completed using reference TRBV2 and TRBJ1-2, is EPEVTQTPSHQVTQMGQEVILRCVPISNHLYFYWYRQILGQKVEFLVSFYNNEISEKSEIFDDQFSVERPDGSNFTLKIRSTKLEDSAMYFCASQRAPKFGYTFGSGTRLTVV.

This clonotype was observed a handful of times. This sequence joins TRBV7-9 and TRBJ2-1; a weak D match, TRBD1 (5 bases). CDR3 length equals 15 residues. V was cut by 1 base and J by 2 bases, with 9 bases left in between. Per germline, CDR1 SEHNR and CDR2 FQNEAQ (reference sequence). The CDR3: CASSLGRQPYNEQFF. CDR3 nucleotides: TGTGCCAGCAGCTTAGGTAGACAGCCCTACAATGAGCAGTTCTTC.

In the case of this clonotype: This may stem from a read error, because a much larger clone lies one nucleotide away. The chain employs TRBV20-1 and TRBJ1-2; 9 positions agree with TRBD1. The CDR3 sequence is 14 residues long. Germline V gene lookup returns CDR1 DFQATT and CDR2 SNEGSKA (reference sequence). DNA for the CDR3: TGCAGCCTCCGGACAGGGGCCTCCTCCTATGACTACACCTTC. Translation gives CSLRTGASSYDYTF.